Listed below are T cell receptor beta chains from one sample, sequenced in a study of cytomegalovirus exposure and HLA in healthy donors. TCRdb's copy holds only in-frame clones and misses some; the assay was immunoSEQ multiplex PCR. This sample has some 150,000 clones; 75% to 85% occur once, and the top ten carry about 13%. Sequenced input: PBMCs. The receptor source for this set is a woman in her forties or fifties in good health and CMV-seronegative. CDR3s leave out the opening cysteine and the closing phenylalanine or tryptophan.

v_gene | CDR3aa
TRBV2 | ASSRGTVTEAF
TRBV5-1 | ASSSPARGEETQY
TRBV5-4 | ASSLSGSSYNEQF
TRBV19 | ASSPSGVGNEKLF
TRBV7-2 | ASSLERTGTQY
TRBV5-6 | ASSLGGGNTEAF
TRBV7-8 | ASSLVGQGRPYEQY
TRBV10-2 | ASSDAGEAKNIQY
TRBV19 | ASSTGLAAMGEQF
TRBV5-1 | ASSLAGAYNEQF
TRBV4-1 | ASSPPGTGEPQH
TRBV6-5 | ASRRDRGSYEQY
TRBV7-9 | ASSLGGARGREQY
TRBV19 | ASKTWTGNPNTGELF
TRBV4-2 | ASSQGEEMSQTGELF
TRBV9 | ASSVGQGSTEAF
TRBV30 | AWSKAPGGSGQPQH
TRBV18 | ASELGITDTQY
TRBV2 | ASTRVGGGGYT
TRBV28 | ASSFTGRETYEQY
TRBV18 | ASSPGLSGANVLT
TRBV27 | ASTDRNTEAF
TRBV10-3 | AISDEQGAVGELF
TRBV21-1 | ASPFGTDTQY
TRBV7-9 | ASSLAGRGNEQF
TRBV4-1 | ASSDSGRNQPQH
TRBV5-4 | ASSLSGDGGNQPQH